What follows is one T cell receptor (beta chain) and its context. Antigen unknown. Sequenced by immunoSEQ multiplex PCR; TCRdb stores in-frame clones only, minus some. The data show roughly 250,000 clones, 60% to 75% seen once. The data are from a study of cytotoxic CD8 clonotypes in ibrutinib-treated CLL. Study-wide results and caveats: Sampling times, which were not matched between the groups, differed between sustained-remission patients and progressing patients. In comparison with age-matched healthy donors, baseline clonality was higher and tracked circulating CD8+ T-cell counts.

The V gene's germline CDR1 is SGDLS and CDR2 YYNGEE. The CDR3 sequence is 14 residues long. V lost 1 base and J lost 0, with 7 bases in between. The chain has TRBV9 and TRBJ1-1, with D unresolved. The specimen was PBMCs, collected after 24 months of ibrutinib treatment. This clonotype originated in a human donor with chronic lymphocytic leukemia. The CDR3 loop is CASSVQALNTEAFF. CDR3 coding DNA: TGTGCCAGCAGCGTACAAGCGTTGAACACTGAAGCTTTCTTT.